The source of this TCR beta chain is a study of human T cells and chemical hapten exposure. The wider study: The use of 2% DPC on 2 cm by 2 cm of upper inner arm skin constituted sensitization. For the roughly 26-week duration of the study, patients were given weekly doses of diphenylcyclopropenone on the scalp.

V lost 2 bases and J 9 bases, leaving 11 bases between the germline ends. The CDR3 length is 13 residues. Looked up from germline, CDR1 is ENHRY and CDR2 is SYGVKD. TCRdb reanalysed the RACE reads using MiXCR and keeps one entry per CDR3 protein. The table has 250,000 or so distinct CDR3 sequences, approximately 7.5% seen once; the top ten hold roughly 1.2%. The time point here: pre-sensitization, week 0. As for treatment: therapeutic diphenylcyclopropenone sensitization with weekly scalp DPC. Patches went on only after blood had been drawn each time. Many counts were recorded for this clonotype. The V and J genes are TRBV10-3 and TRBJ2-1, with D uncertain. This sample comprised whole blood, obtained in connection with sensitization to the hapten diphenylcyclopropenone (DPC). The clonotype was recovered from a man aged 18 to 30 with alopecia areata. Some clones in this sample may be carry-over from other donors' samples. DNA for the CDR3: TGTGCCATCAGTGAGCCGCATATTGGTGAGCAGTTCTTC. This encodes CAISEPHIGEQFF.